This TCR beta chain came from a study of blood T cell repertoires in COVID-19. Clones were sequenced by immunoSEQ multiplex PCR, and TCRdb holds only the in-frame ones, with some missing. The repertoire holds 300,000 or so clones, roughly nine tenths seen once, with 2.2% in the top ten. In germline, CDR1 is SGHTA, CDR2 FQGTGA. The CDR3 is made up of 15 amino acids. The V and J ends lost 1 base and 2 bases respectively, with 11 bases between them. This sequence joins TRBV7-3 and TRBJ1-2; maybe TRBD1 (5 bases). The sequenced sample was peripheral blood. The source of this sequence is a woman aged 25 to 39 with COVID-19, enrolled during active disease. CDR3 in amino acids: CASSLMGGGNYGYTF. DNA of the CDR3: TGTGCCAGCAGCTTAATGGGGGGAGGAAACTATGGCTACACCTTC.